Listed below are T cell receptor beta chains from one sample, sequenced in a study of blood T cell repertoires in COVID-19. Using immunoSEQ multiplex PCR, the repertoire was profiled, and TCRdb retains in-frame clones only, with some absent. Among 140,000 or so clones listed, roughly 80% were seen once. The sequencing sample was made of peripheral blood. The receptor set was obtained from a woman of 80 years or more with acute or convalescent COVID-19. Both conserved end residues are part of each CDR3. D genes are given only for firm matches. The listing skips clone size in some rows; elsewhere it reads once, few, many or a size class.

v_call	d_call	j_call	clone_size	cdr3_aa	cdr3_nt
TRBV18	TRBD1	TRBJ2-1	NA	CASSPAGTVDNEQFF	TGTGCCAGCTCACCAGCCGGGACAGTGGACAATGAGCAGTTCTTC
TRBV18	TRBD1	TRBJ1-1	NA	CATQGDSNTEAFF	TGTGCCACCCAGGGGGACTCGAACACTGAAGCTTTCTTT
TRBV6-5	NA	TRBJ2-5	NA	CASRRRGPQETQYF	TGTGCCAGCAGGCGCAGGGGTCCCCAAGAGACCCAGTACTTC
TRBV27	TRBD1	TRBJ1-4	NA	CASQGSNEKLFF	TGTGCCTCACAGGGGTCTAATGAAAAACTGTTTTTT
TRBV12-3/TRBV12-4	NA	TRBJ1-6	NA	CASRSQFSPLHF	TGTGCCAGCAGGTCACAGTTTTCACCCCTCCACTTT
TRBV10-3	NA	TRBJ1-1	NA	CAISDRVNTEAFF	TGTGCCATCAGTGACAGGGTGAACACTGAAGCTTTCTTT
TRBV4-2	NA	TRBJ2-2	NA	CASSPGGGTVDTGELFF	TGTGCCAGCAGCCCCGGAGGGGGGACAGTGGACACCGGGGAGCTGTTTTTT
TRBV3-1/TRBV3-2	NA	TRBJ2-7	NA	CASSRTGRGYEQYF	TGTGCCAGCAGCAGGACAGGGAGGGGGTACGAGCAGTACTTC
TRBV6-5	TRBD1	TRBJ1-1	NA	CASSTDRADTEAFF	TGTGCCAGCAGTACTGACAGGGCGGACACTGAAGCTTTCTTT
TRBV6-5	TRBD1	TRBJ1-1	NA	CASTPTGATEAFF	TGTGCCAGCACCCCCACAGGGGCCACTGAAGCTTTCTTT
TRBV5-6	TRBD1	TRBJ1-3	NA	CASSWRDRVANTIYF	TGTGCCAGCAGCTGGCGGGACAGGGTGGCAAACACCATATATTTT
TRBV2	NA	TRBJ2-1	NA	CASSVAAGRFNEQFF	TGTGCCAGCAGTGTTGCGGCAGGGAGGTTTAATGAGCAGTTCTTC
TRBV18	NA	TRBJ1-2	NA	CASSPKGEYGYTF	TGTGCCAGCTCACCGAAGGGGGAATATGGCTACACCTTC
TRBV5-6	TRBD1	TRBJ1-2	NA	CASSKGQGPYYGYTF	TGTGCCAGCAGCAAAGGACAGGGGCCCTACTATGGCTACACCTTC
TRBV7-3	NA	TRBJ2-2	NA	CASSPLGHISPGELFF	TGTGCCAGCAGCCCGTTGGGACATATCAGCCCCGGGGAGCTGTTTTTT
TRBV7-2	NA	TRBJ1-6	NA	CASSLSSGFDNSPLHF	TGTGCCAGCAGCTTAAGTAGCGGGTTTGATAATTCACCCCTCCACTTT
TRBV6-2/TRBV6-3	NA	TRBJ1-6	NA	CASSYSQGRLPLHF	TGTGCCAGCAGTTACTCGCAGGGGCGGTTACCCCTCCACTTT
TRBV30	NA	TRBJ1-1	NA	CACSQSTNTEAFF	TGTGCCTGTTCACAGTCTACTAACACTGAAGCTTTCTTT
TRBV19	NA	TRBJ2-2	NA	CASSIRGSNTGELFF	TGTGCCAGTAGTATTCGGGGGTCGAACACCGGGGAGCTGTTTTTT
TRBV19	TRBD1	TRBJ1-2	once	CASSSRQGLYGYTF	TGTGCCAGTAGTTCTCGACAGGGATTATATGGCTACACCTTC
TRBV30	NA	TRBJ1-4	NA	CAWSRGRINEKLFF	TGTGCCTGGAGTAGGGGCCGTATAAATGAAAAACTGTTTTTT
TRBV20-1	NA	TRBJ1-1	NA	CSASSLNTEAFF	TGCAGTGCTAGTTCTCTGAACACTGAAGCTTTCTTT
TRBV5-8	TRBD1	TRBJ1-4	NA	CASSLGTGAINEKLFF	TGTGCCAGCAGCTTGGGGACAGGGGCGATTAATGAAAAACTGTTTTTT
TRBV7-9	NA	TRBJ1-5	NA	CASSPRDGNQPQHF	TGTGCCAGCAGCCCGCGGGACGGTAATCAGCCCCAGCATTTT